These 22 T cell receptor beta chains were all obtained from the same sample, sequenced in a study of control samples from healthy donors and cancer patients. Sequencing was performed with immunoSEQ multiplex PCR; in TCRdb, only in-frame clones are kept and a portion is missing. This sample has fewer than 120,000 clones, with 88% found just once. The sample was PBMCs. Receptor source: an older woman with lung cancer.

This rearrangement joins TRBV5-4 to TRBJ2-3, with a tentative D call TRBD2 (5 bases). In germline, CDR1 is SGHNT, CDR2 YYREEE (reference sequence). V lost 6 bases to trimming and J lost 2 bases, with 13 bases between them. CDR3 size: 14 residues. CDR3 sequence: CASTPDSYTDTQYF. For the CDR3, the DNA is TGTGCCAGCACACCGGACTCGTACACAGATACGCAGTATTTT. Supplemented by reference TRBV5-4 and TRBJ2-3, the full variable domain reads ETGVTQSPTHLIKTRGQQVTLRCSSQSGHNTVSWYQQALGQGPQFIFQYYREEENGRGNFPPRFSGLQFPNYSSELNVNALELDDSALYLCASTPDSYTDTQYFGPGTRLTVL.

This sequence joins TRBV12-3 or TRBV12-4 and TRBJ2-3; 7 bases match TRBD1. Losses at the gene ends were 5 bases for V and 6 bases for J; bases not matched to a gene: 2. The CDR3 sequence is 12 residues long. This chain's CDR3 is CASSLRGDTQYF. The CDR3 coding sequence is TGTGCCAGCAGTCTCAGGGGGGATACGCAGTATTTT.

In its sample, this clone was seen once. V gene TRBV6-2 or TRBV6-3 combines with J gene TRBJ2-3; TRBD2 matches 10 bases. The V segment lost 5 bases and the J segment 5 bases; nucleotides outside the gene matches: 4. The CDR3 runs to 14 residues. From germline, CDR1 is MNHEY and CDR2 SVGEGT. The CDR3 here is CASSPRLAGDTQYF. Here the CDR3 DNA reads TGTGCCAGCAGTCCCCGACTAGCGGGAGATACGCAGTATTTT.

The chain uses TRBV30 and TRBJ2-5; TRBD1 agrees at 12 bases. Germline trimming cut 5 bases from V and 5 bases from J; bases unmatched to any gene: 6. Germline V gives CDR1 GTSNPN, CDR2 SVGIG (reference sequence). The length of the CDR3 is 14 residues. CDR3 in DNA: TGTGCCTGGGGCCGGGACAGGGGGCCGGAGACCCAGTACTTC. This codes for CAWGRDRGPETQYF.

The chain couples TRBV2 to TRBJ1-1; D is undetermined. The CDR3 has 13 amino acids. CDR1 SNHLY and CDR2 FYNNEI come from the germline V gene. The ends were cut back, 6 bases at V and 3 bases at J, with 11 bases in the middle. Here the CDR3 DNA reads TGTGCCAGCAGCAGCGTTCAGGACACTGAAGCTTTCTTT. Translated, it gives CASSSVQDTEAFF.

The chain links TRBV6-1 to TRBJ1-2, with D hard to call. Germline CDR1 is MNHNS and CDR2 is SASEGT. V lost 2 bases to trimming and J lost 4 bases, with 8 bases between them. This CDR3 is 13 amino acids long. The CDR3 loop reads CASSELTGYGYTF. The CDR3, as DNA: TGTGCCAGCAGTGAATTAACGGGCTATGGCTACACCTTC.

V is TRBV3-1 (or the pseudogene TRBV3-2) and J is TRBJ1-1; D uncertain. This CDR3 is built from 14 residues. V was trimmed by 5 bases and J by 4 bases, leaving 14 bases between them. Germline V lookup: CDR1 LGHDT, CDR2 YNNKEL (reference sequence). The CDR3 DNA reads as TGTGCCAGCAGCTTCGGACGGGAGGGCACTGAAGCTTTCTTT. Its protein product is CASSFGREGTEAFF.

The chain couples TRBV28 to TRBJ1-2, with 7 bases aligning to TRBD1. The CDR3 runs 13 residues. J gave up 8 bases and V 5 bases, and 8 bases lay outside the gene matches. Germline V gene lookup returns CDR1 MDHEN and CDR2 SYDVKM. CDR3 sequence: CASSQQGWEGYTF. The CDR3 DNA sequence: TGTGCCAGCAGTCAACAGGGGTGGGAGGGCTACACCTTC.

J is TRBJ1-1 and V is TRBV13; no definite D call. V lost 1 base and J lost 2, with 5 bases in between. The CDR3 length is 13 residues. The germline V gene encodes CDR1 PRHDT and CDR2 FYEKMQ (reference sequence). The CDR3 is CASSLALNTEAFF. CDR3 DNA: TGTGCCAGCAGCTTAGCTCTCAACACTGAAGCTTTCTTT.

J is TRBJ1-1 and V is TRBV6-1; a possible D gene is TRBD1 (5 bases). Trimming took 3 bases from V and 4 from J, leaving 12 bases between them. The CDR3 has 14 residues. Germline V CDR1 and CDR2: MNHNS, SASEGT. The CDR3 loop reads CASSEGGRLTEAFF. CDR3 DNA sequence: TGTGCCAGCAGTGAGGGGGGAAGGCTCACTGAAGCTTTCTTT.

V usage is TRBV9 and J usage is TRBJ1-5; no clear D. CDR1 is SGDLS, CDR2 YYNGEE, per germline. V lost 2 bases and J lost 6, with 12 bases in between. This CDR3 is 14 amino acids long. In nucleotides, the CDR3 is TGTGCCAGCAGCGTCAAAGGAGAAGGTCAGCCCCAGCATTTT. Protein product: CASSVKGEGQPQHF.

The gene calls are TRBV11-2 and TRBJ2-1; perhaps TRBD2 as D (7 bases). The CDR3 runs to 17 residues. The germline V and J ends were trimmed by 7 bases and 5 bases, with 24 bases remaining between them. The germline CDR1 and CDR2 sequences are SGHAT and FQNNGV. CDR3 loop: CASNEIKGGGWNNEQFF. The CDR3 DNA reads as TGTGCCAGCAACGAGATTAAAGGGGGGGGCTGGAACAATGAGCAGTTCTTC.

The chain carries TRBV7-2 and TRBJ1-2, with no clear D. The V gene's germline CDR1 is SGHTA and CDR2 FQGNSA. The CDR3 contains 14 residues. Trimming cost V 0 bases and J 5 bases, with 10 bases left between them. As DNA, the CDR3 is TGTGCCAGCAGCTTAGCTAGCAGTTCATATGGCTACACCTTC. It is translated as CASSLASSSYGYTF.

V usage is TRBV3-1 (or the pseudogene TRBV3-2) and J usage is TRBJ2-2; no definite D call. There are 15 residues in the CDR3. Germline V CDR1 and CDR2: LGHDT, YNNKEL (reference sequence). Trimming left V 3 bases short and J 6 bases short, with 14 bases between. CDR3 protein: CASSHSHLVAGELFF. As DNA, the CDR3 is TGTGCCAGCAGCCACTCACATCTCGTCGCCGGGGAGCTGTTTTTT.

This chain connects TRBV2 to TRBJ1-5, with D possibly being TRBD1 (5 bases). The germline V gene has CDR1 SNHLY and CDR2 FYNNEI. CDR3 length: 14 residues. The V gene lost 6 bases and the J gene lost 1 base, with 10 bases spanning the gap. As DNA, the CDR3 is TGTGCCAGCAGCGACGGACAAAGCAATCAGCCCCAGCATTTT. This codes for CASSDGQSNQPQHF.

The gene calls are TRBV6-2 or TRBV6-3 and TRBJ2-5; D might be TRBD1 (6 bases). From germline, CDR1 is MNHEY and CDR2 SVGEGT. V was trimmed by 3 bases and J by 2 bases, leaving 13 bases between them. The CDR3 has 15 amino acids. CDR3 DNA: TGTGCCAGCAGTTATCCAGGGGAGAGTCAAGAGACCCAGTACTTC. Its protein product is CASSYPGESQETQYF.

The V call is TRBV30, the J call TRBJ1-3, with D possibly matching TRBD1 (5 bases). The V end was cut by 7 bases, the J end by 0 bases, with 7 bases between. The CDR3 is 12 residues long. The V gene's germline CDR1 is GTSNPN and CDR2 SVGIG (reference sequence). CDR3 in amino acids: CASGTSGNTIYF. In DNA, the CDR3 is TGTGCCTCCGGGACCTCTGGAAACACCATATATTTT.

The chain employs TRBV29-1 and TRBJ1-1, with a weak D call TRBD1 (5 bases). The germline V and J ends were trimmed by 5 bases and 5 bases, with 15 bases remaining between them. CDR1 SQVTM and CDR2 ANQGSEA come from the germline V gene. The CDR3 consists of 13 residues. The DNA for the CDR3 is TGCAGCGTTTTTGGGGGGGAAGGGACTGAAGCTTTCTTT. The encoded protein is CSVFGGEGTEAFF. The full variable domain, rest sourced from reference TRBV29-1 and TRBJ1-1, is SAVISQKPSRDICQRGTSLTIQCQVDSQVTMMFWYRQQPGQSLTLIATANQGSEATYESGFVIDKFPISRPNLTFSTLTVSNMSPEDSSIYLCSVFGGEGTEAFFGQGTRLTVV.

CDR3 amino acids: CASSLGGSNTEAFF. CDR3 DNA sequence: TGTGCCAGCAGCTTGGGGGGGAGTAACACTGAAGCTTTCTTT. The chain couples TRBV7-2 to TRBJ1-1; D might be TRBD1 (5 bases). Between the trimmed V and J ends, which lost 3 bases and 2 bases, there was a span of 10 bases. CDR1 SGHTA and CDR2 FQGNSA come from the germline V gene. The CDR3 totals 14 residues.

The genes are TRBV6-5 and TRBJ2-7; D is ambiguous. CDR1 is MNHEY and CDR2 is SVGAGI in the germline V gene. The CDR3 contains 12 residues. V lost 6 bases and J 4 bases, leaving 10 bases between the germline ends. This chain's CDR3 is CASRHTTYEQYF. CDR3 bases: TGTGCCAGCAGACACACCACATACGAGCAGTACTTC.

The rearrangement joins TRBV20-1 to TRBJ1-2; D not resolved. This CDR3 is built from 11 residues. V was clipped by 4 bases and J by 1 base, with 4 bases between them. Germline V CDR1 and CDR2: DFQATT, SNEGSKA (reference sequence). The DNA of the CDR3 is TGCAGTGCTACACATAACTATGGCTACACCTTC. Translating gives CSATHNYGYTF.

The genes are TRBV7-9 and TRBJ1-2; D remains ambiguous. The CDR3 loop spans 11 amino acids. V was trimmed by 2 bases and J by 2 bases, leaving 0 bases between them. CDR1 is SEHNR, CDR2 FQNEAQ, per germline (reference sequence). This CDR3 reads CASSLNYGYTF. In DNA form, the CDR3 reads TGTGCCAGCAGCTTAAACTATGGCTACACCTTC.